Below, 2 T cell receptor beta chains from the same sample are listed, as sequenced in a study of shared clonotypes between healthy human individuals. The assay was immunoSEQ multiplex PCR, and TCRdb's table has in-frame clones only and misses some. Here the sample spans some 380,000 clones, roughly 96% being singletons. The sequencing input was memory CD8+ T cells sorted from blood. Subset: CD45RO+ cells pooled with CCR7-negative TemRA cells. These receptors originate from a man under 40 in good health.

This chain links TRBV28 with TRBJ2-5, with a possible D match to TRBD2 (8 bases). V was clipped by 2 bases and J by 5 bases, with 15 bases between them. The germline gives CDR1 MDHEN, CDR2 SYDVKM. CDR3 size: 15 residues. CDR3 sequence: CASSLTGGGSETQYF. The CDR3 DNA reads as TGTGCCAGCAGTTTAACGGGAGGGGGCAGCGAGACCCAGTACTTC. Together with reference TRBV28 and TRBJ2-5, the CDR3 gives the full variable domain: DVKVTQSSRYLVKRTGEKVFLECVQDMDHENMFWYRQDPGLGLRLIYFSYDVKMKEKGDIPEGYSVSREKKERFSLILESASTNQTSMYLCASSLTGGGSETQYFGPGTRLLVL.

J is TRBJ1-1 and V is TRBV18; unclear D gene. Trimming removed 6 bases at V and 1 base at J, with 9 bases between. This CDR3 has 13 residues. The germline V gene has CDR1 KGHSH and CDR2 LQKENI. CDR3 region: CASSRRTNTEAFF. The CDR3 bases are TGTGCCAGCTCCCGCCGGACGAACACTGAAGCTTTCTTT. The full variable domain, rest sourced from reference TRBV18 and TRBJ1-1, is NAGVMQNPRHLVRRRGQEARLRCSPMKGHSHVYWYRQLPEEGLKFMVYLQKENIIDESGMPKERFSAEFPKEGPSILRIQQVVRGDSAAYFCASSRRTNTEAFFGQGTRLTVV.